Presented here are 31 T cell receptor beta chains from one specimen sequenced in a study of shared T cell receptors in the human thymus. Libraries were prepared by immunoSEQ multiplex PCR; TCRdb keeps only in-frame clonotypes and omits some of them. The table records almost 550,000 clones, 78% of them present only once. This same sample was also part of a study on human thymus T cells.

The specimen sequenced was thymocytes. All receptors come from a boy under two years old with a congenital heart defect.

The rearrangement joins TRBV21-1 to TRBJ2-4; the table calls TRBD1, which could not be checked here. TRBV21-1 represents a pseudogene. This CDR3 comprises 13 residues. The CDR3 loop is CASLGTGKNIQYF. The CDR3 DNA reads TGTGCCAGCTTAGGGACAGGGAAAAACATTCAGTACTTC.

The rearrangement joins TRBV10-3 to TRBJ2-5, with D tentatively TRBD2 (5 bases). Trimming cost V 4 bases and J 11 bases, with 11 bases left between them. Germline-derived CDR1 and CDR2 are ENHRY and SYGVKD. The CDR3 runs to 11 residues. The CDR3 is CAISGPGEQYF. In DNA, the CDR3 is TGTGCCATCAGTGGGCCCGGGGAGCAGTACTTC.

The chain joins TRBV4-3 to TRBJ2-1; TRBD2 matches at 14 bases. Germline values: CDR1 LGHNA, CDR2 YSLEER. The CDR3 covers 18 residues. V was pared by 0 bases and J by 7 bases, with 8 bases of the junction left unmatched. CDR3: CASSQEVGLAGEENEQFF. The CDR3 DNA reads as TGCGCCAGCAGCCAAGAGGTGGGACTAGCGGGAGAGGAGAATGAGCAGTTCTTC.

With regard to this clone: An end of the junction does not agree with germline; a read error may underlie this. Additional DNA sequences in this sample encode the identical CDR3. The chain links TRBV6-5 to TRBJ1-1, with D hard to call. The germline V gene has CDR1 MNHEY and CDR2 SVGAGI. The CDR3 loop spans 16 amino acids. The CDR3 DNA follows: TGTGCCAGCAGTTACTCTCACCGGGAGACGAACACTGAGGCTTTCTTT. It yields the protein CASSYSHRETNTEAFF.

The chain joins TRBV5-6 to TRBJ2-1; 9 nucleotides match TRBD2. CDR3 length: 15 amino acids. V gave up 4 bases and J gave up 0 bases; unmatched junction bases: 2. Germline V gene lookup returns CDR1 SGHDT and CDR2 YYEEEE. The CDR3 nucleotides read TGTGCCAGCAGCCGTAGCGGGGGCTCCTACAATGAGCAGTTCTTC. This encodes CASSRSGGSYNEQFF.

The sample holds a few counts of this clone. The chain couples TRBV2 to TRBJ2-7, with 10 nucleotides matching TRBD2. Germline V gene sequence: CDR1 SNHLY, CDR2 FYNNEI. The CDR3 has 15 residues. With 6 bases clipped from V and 6 bases from J, the junction kept 11 bases outside the gene matches. The CDR3: CASSPSWLAGVEQYF. The CDR3 DNA reads TGTGCCAGCAGCCCCTCCTGGCTAGCGGGAGTCGAGCAGTACTTC.

The V gene is TRBV14, the J gene TRBJ2-2; TRBD1 matches at 7 bases. V was clipped by 0 bases and J by 4 bases; unmatched bases: 14. In germline, CDR1 is SGHDN, CDR2 FVKESK. The CDR3 has 19 residues. CDR3 DNA: TGTGCCAGCAGCCAAGATCCAGGCGACAGGGCCCCGGCCACCGGGGAGCTGTTTTTT. Translating gives CASSQDPGDRAPATGELFF.

The V gene is TRBV11-2, the J gene TRBJ2-7; possible D gene TRBD2, 5 bases. Germline V gene sequence: CDR1 SGHAT, CDR2 FQNNGV. V was shortened by 1 base and J by 4 bases, with 20 bases between the two germline ends. This CDR3 is 17 amino acids long. Here the CDR3 DNA reads TGTGCCAGCAGCTTAGGGTTGGGCGCCGCCGGGAAGTACGAGCAGTACTTC. Translated: CASSLGLGAAGKYEQYF.

This chain uses TRBV5-8 with TRBJ1-2; possibly TRBD1 for D (5 bases). The CDR3 sequence is 12 residues long. V was cut by 3 bases and J by 7 bases, with 10 bases left in between. Germline V gives CDR1 SGHTS, CDR2 YDEGEE. DNA for the CDR3: TGTGCCAGCAGCTCGGGGGGTTTTGGCTACACCTTC. Its protein product is CASSSGGFGYTF.

The rearrangement links TRBV28 to TRBJ2-1; no clear D. V lost 4 bases and J 6 bases, leaving 7 bases between the germline ends. Germline V lookup: CDR1 MDHEN, CDR2 SYDVKM. The CDR3 spans 12 residues. CDR3 nucleotide sequence: TGTGCCAGCAGTTCTTCTATCAATGAGCAGTTCTTC. Its protein is CASSSSINEQFF. Filled out from reference TRBV28 and TRBJ2-1, the complete variable domain reads DVKVTQSSRYLVKRTGEKVFLECVQDMDHENMFWYRQDPGLGLRLIYFSYDVKMKEKGDIPEGYSVSREKKERFSLILESASTNQTSMYLCASSSSINEQFFGPGTRLTVL.

A word on this clone: Germline and junction disagree at one end, which may indicate a read error. The chain couples TRBV7-7 to TRBJ2-7; D perhaps matches TRBD1 (6 bases). Germline lookup yields CDR1 SSHAT and CDR2 FNYEAQ (reference sequence). The CDR3 totals 16 residues. CDR3 bases: TGTGCTAGCAGCTTGGCCCCAGGGGCCGCCCCCTACGAGCAGTACTTC. This encodes CASSLAPGAAPYEQYF.

The chain recombines TRBV4-3 with TRBJ2-2; no reliable D call. The germline V gene encodes CDR1 LGHNA and CDR2 YSLEER. The CDR3 contains 18 residues. V lost 0 bases and J 5 bases, leaving 19 bases between the germline ends. CDR3 protein: CASSQDYSVRESTGELFF. DNA of the CDR3: TGCGCCAGCAGCCAAGATTATTCGGTTCGAGAGAGTACCGGGGAGCTGTTTTTT.

V gene TRBV25-1 combines with J gene TRBJ2-7; maybe TRBD1 (7 bases). Trimming pared 0 bases from V and 12 bases from J, leaving 15 bases between. Looked up from germline, CDR1 is MGHDK and CDR2 is SYGVNS. This CDR3 has 13 residues. This CDR3 reads CASSEYGGTAGYF. In nucleotides, the CDR3 is TGTGCCAGCAGTGAATATGGCGGGACAGCGGGGTACTTC.

V gene TRBV27 combines with J gene TRBJ2-7; TRBD1 matches 8 bases. The CDR3 sequence is 14 residues long. Germline CDR1 MNHEY, CDR2 SMNVEV (reference sequence). The V segment lost 6 bases and the J segment 5 bases; nucleotides outside the gene matches: 9. CDR3 DNA sequence: TGTGCCAGCAGAACAGGGGGGAAAGGACACGAGCAGTACTTC. This gives the protein CASRTGGKGHEQYF.

The V and J genes are TRBV27 and TRBJ2-1, with 9 bases aligning to TRBD2. The CDR3 runs 16 residues. The germline V gene encodes CDR1 MNHEY and CDR2 SMNVEV (reference sequence). V lost 5 bases to trimming and J lost 4 bases; unmatched junction nucleotides: 9. In DNA, the CDR3 is TGTGCCAGCAGTCCCACGCGGGAGGGCCGTTACAATGAGCAGTTCTTC. This sequence encodes CASSPTREGRYNEQFF.

The chain uses TRBV4-2 and TRBJ2-1; the D gene is possibly TRBD2 (5 bases). Germline CDR1 and CDR2: LGHNA and YNFKEQ. Trimming removed 0 bases at V and 10 bases at J, with 22 bases between. The CDR3 is made up of 17 amino acids. The CDR3, as DNA: TGTGCCAGCAGCCAAGATTCTGGTTCCAATTCGGAGGACGAGCAGTTCTTC. Translating gives CASSQDSGSNSEDEQFF.

The chain is built from TRBV6-4 and TRBJ1-2, with D possibly matching TRBD1 (5 bases). Germline V gives CDR1 MRHNA, CDR2 SNTAGT. This CDR3 comprises 16 residues. V was cut by 0 bases and J by 6 bases, with 17 bases left in between. CDR3 nucleotide sequence: TGTGCCAGCAGTGACTCCGGCAGGGAGGGTTTTCATGGCTACACCTTC. Its translation: CASSDSGREGFHGYTF.

This sequence joins TRBV18 and TRBJ2-4; D is possibly TRBD2 (5 bases). The CDR3 totals 17 residues. Germline V CDR1 and CDR2: KGHSH, LQKENI. Trimming removed 3 bases from V and 5 bases from J, with 20 bases in between. The CDR3 nucleotides are TGTGCCAGCTCACCCCCCGAGGGCAGCAAAAGAGAAAACATTCAGTACTTC. Protein: CASSPPEGSKRENIQYF.

V is TRBV7-6 and J is TRBJ2-3; 11 nucleotides line up with TRBD2. Germline assignment: CDR1 SGHVS and CDR2 FNYEAQ. V lost 1 base and J lost 1; bases outside the gene matches: 7. The CDR3 sequence is 18 residues long. The CDR3, as DNA: TGTGCCAGCAGCTTAGAGGCTAGCGGGAGGCCCCGCACAGATACGCAGTATTTT. This translates into CASSLEASGRPRTDTQYF.

V gene TRBV30 combines with J gene TRBJ2-3; 8 positions match TRBD2. The length of the CDR3 is 17 residues. The V segment lost 4 bases and the J segment 0 bases; nucleotides outside the gene matches: 12. Germline assignment: CDR1 GTSNPN and CDR2 SVGIG (reference sequence). CDR3 sequence reads: CAWILAGGVLSTDTQYF. The CDR3 DNA is TGTGCCTGGATACTTGCGGGAGGAGTATTGAGCACAGATACGCAGTATTTT.

The V call is TRBV28, the J call TRBJ2-5; 7 nucleotides line up with TRBD1. CDR3 length: 14 residues. The V gene end was trimmed by 6 bases and the J gene end by 4 bases; junction bases not matched to a gene: 8. Germline CDR1 and CDR2: MDHEN and SYDVKM. CDR3 sequence reads: CASSLPTGLETQYF. The CDR3 DNA reads as TGTGCCAGCAGCCTACCGACAGGGCTAGAGACCCAGTACTTC. The full variable domain, its missing parts supplied by reference TRBV28 and TRBJ2-5, is DVKVTQSSRYLVKRTGEKVFLECVQDMDHENMFWYRQDPGLGLRLIYFSYDVKMKEKGDIPEGYSVSREKKERFSLILESASTNQTSMYLCASSLPTGLETQYFGPGTRLLVL.

CDR3 sequence (DNA): TGTGCCATCAGTCCGGGACAGGGGAAAGGAAGGGTCTACAATGAGCAGTTCTTC. Protein: CAISPGQGKGRVYNEQFF. The chain combines TRBV10-3 with TRBJ2-1; TRBD1 matches 10 bases. V trimming: 5 bases; J trimming: 3 bases; junction bases outside the gene matches: 13. The CDR3 spans 18 residues. Germline V gene lookup returns CDR1 ENHRY and CDR2 SYGVKD.

This chain connects TRBV6-4 to TRBJ2-1; TRBD2 might be the D (5 bases). The CDR3 loop spans 18 amino acids. Per the germline V gene, CDR1 is MRHNA and CDR2 is SNTAGT. Deletions cut 2 bases from V and 3 bases from J, with 20 bases between. The chain's CDR3 is CASSDKGGIGGNYNEQFF. CDR3 coding DNA: TGTGCCAGCAGTGACAAAGGAGGAATAGGCGGTAACTACAATGAGCAGTTCTTC.

V is TRBV7-3 and J is TRBJ2-7; 9 nucleotides line up with TRBD2. The V gene end was trimmed by 1 base and the J gene end by 8 bases; junction bases not matched to a gene: 12. This CDR3 is built from 16 residues. Germline loops: CDR1 SGHTA, CDR2 FQGTGA. The CDR3 DNA reads as TGTGCCAGCAGCTTAAATGCCTGTGGCGGGAGGGCCAAGCAGTACTTC. Translating gives CASSLNACGGRAKQYF.

The genes are TRBV13 and TRBJ2-2, with 8 bases fitting TRBD2. The CDR3 contains 22 residues. V shed 5 bases and J 1 base; nucleotides not matched to a gene: 24. Looked up from germline, CDR1 is PRHDT and CDR2 is FYEKMQ (reference sequence). CDR3 in DNA: TGTGCCAGCAGCCCCGAAACCCGCGGAAAGCGGGAGTATCGGGGGAACACCGGGGAGCTGTTTTTT. Its translation is CASSPETRGKREYRGNTGELFF. The whole variable domain, remainder taken from reference TRBV13 and TRBJ2-2, is AAGVIQSPRHLIKEKRETATLKCYPIPRHDTVYWYQQGPGQDPQFLISFYEKMQSDKGSIPDRFSAQQFSDYHSELNMSSLELGDSALYFCASSPETRGKREYRGNTGELFFGEGSRLTVL.

J is TRBJ2-2 and V is TRBV7-2; 10 nucleotides align to TRBD2. The CDR3 is made up of 18 amino acids. The ends lost 3 bases at V and 1 base at J; junction bases unmatched: 8. Germline V CDR1 and CDR2: SGHTA, FQGNSA. The CDR3 sequence: CASSFLRRTSGNTGELFF. CDR3 sequence (DNA): TGTGCCAGCAGCTTTTTACGACGGACTAGCGGGAACACCGGGGAGCTGTTTTTT.

This clone was seen more than once but under ten times. V usage is TRBV5-4 and J usage is TRBJ2-4; 14 nucleotides match TRBD2. Trimming cost V 0 bases and J 6 bases; bases outside gene matches: 8. This CDR3 spans 18 amino acids. Per germline, CDR1 SGHNT and CDR2 YYREEE (reference sequence). This CDR3 reads CASSLAGRTSGGPNIQYF. CDR3 DNA: TGTGCCAGCAGCTTGGCCGGGAGGACTAGCGGGGGGCCAAACATTCAGTACTTC.

This chain joins TRBV9 and TRBJ2-2; tentative D call: TRBD2 (5 bases). CDR3 size: 17 residues. Trimming shortened V by 7 bases and J by 6 bases, and 25 bases separated the two germline ends. Looked up from germline, CDR1 is SGDLS and CDR2 is YYNGEE. Here the CDR3 DNA reads TGTGCCAGCGGGAGTGTTGAGGGATTTAGCTCCCCCGGGGAGCTGTTTTTT. It is translated as CASGSVEGFSSPGELFF.

The chain uses TRBV9 and TRBJ2-1, with 9 bases identical to TRBD1. The CDR3 length is 16 residues. Germline CDR1 reads SGDLS; CDR2 reads YYNGEE. Trimming took 4 bases from V and 5 from J; bases not matched to a gene: 10. CDR3 DNA sequence: TGTGCCAGCAGCTCCGACAGGGGGTCATTGAACAATGAGCAGTTCTTC. Its protein product is CASSSDRGSLNNEQFF. The full variable domain, in which reference TRBV9 and TRBJ2-1 provide the parts outside the CDR3, is DSGVTQTPKHLITATGQRVTLRCSPRSGDLSVYWYQQSLDQGLQFLIQYYNGEERAKGNILERFSAQQFPDLHSELNLSSLELGDSALYFCASSSDRGSLNNEQFFGPGTRLTVL.

The chain combines TRBV30 with TRBJ1-5; the match to TRBD1 covers 7 bases. Germline V gene sequence: CDR1 GTSNPN, CDR2 SVGIG (reference sequence). V trimming: 2 bases; J trimming: 2 bases; junction bases outside the gene matches: 3. The CDR3 spans 14 residues. The chain's CDR3 is CAWSPTGRNQPQHF. The DNA for the CDR3 is TGTGCCTGGAGTCCGACAGGGCGCAATCAGCCCCAGCATTTT.

J is TRBJ2-1 and V is TRBV25-1, with 14 bases lining up with TRBD2. J was trimmed by 4 bases and V by 5 bases; bases with no gene match: 7. CDR1 and CDR2 (germline): MGHDK, SYGVNS. The CDR3 has 17 residues. The CDR3 DNA is TGTGCCAGCAGTTACCGGACTAGCGGGGGGAAATACAATGAGCAGTTCTTC. Encoded protein: CASSYRTSGGKYNEQFF.